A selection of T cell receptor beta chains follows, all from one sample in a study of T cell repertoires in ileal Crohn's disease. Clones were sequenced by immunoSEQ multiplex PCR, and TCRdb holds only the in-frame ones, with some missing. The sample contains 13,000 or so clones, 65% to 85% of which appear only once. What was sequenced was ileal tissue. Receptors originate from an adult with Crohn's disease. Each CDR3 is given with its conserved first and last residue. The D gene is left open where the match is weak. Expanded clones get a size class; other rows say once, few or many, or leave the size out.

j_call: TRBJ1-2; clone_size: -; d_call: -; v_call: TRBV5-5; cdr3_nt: TGTGCCAGCAGCTTGGGCGGAGCTCGGGACTATGGCTACACCTTC; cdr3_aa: CASSLGGARDYGYTF
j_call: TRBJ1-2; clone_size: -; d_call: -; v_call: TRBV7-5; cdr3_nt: TGTGCCAGAAGCCCGAGGGACAGGGGTAACTATGGCTACACCTTC; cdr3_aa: CARSPRDRGNYGYTF
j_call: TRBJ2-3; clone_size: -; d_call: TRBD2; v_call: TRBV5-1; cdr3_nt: TGCGCCAGCAGCCCATCCGGGACTAGCGGGGGAGATACGCAGTATTTT; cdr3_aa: CASSPSGTSGGDTQYF
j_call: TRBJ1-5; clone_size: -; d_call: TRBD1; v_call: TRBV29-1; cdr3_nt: TGCAGCGTTGCCCCCAGACAGGGGCAGCCCCAGCATTTT; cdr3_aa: CSVAPRQGQPQHF
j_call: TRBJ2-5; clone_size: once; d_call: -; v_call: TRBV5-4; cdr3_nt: TGTGCCAGCAGCGTGGACAGTTCTATAGAAGAGACCCAGTACTTC; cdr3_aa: CASSVDSSIEETQYF
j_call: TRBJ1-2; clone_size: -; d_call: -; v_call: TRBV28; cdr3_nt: TGTGCCAGCAGCTACGCCGACAGGTACTATGGCTACACCTTC; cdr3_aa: CASSYADRYYGYTF
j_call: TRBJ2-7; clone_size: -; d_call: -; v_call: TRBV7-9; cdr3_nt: TGTGCCAGCAGCTTACGTGCGAGTAGCCACGAGCAGTACTTC; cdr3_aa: CASSLRASSHEQYF
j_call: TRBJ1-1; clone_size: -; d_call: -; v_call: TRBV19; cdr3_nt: TGTGCCAGTACGCAGGGATGGGAAGCTTTCTTT; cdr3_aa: CASTQGWEAFF
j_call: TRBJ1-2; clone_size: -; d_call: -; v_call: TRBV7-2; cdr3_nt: TGTGCCAGCAGCTTAGCGCACGGGGGAGGGGGAGGCTACACCTTC; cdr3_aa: CASSLAHGGGGGYTF
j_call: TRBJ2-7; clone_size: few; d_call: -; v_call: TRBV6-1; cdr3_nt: TGTGCCAGCAGTGTCAGCCCTAACAGGGATGCGCAGTACTTC; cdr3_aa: CASSVSPNRDAQYF
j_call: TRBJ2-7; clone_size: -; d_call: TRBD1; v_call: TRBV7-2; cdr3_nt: TGTGCCAGCAGCCCAAACGCCGGGACAGGGGTCGAGCAGTACTTC; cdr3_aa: CASSPNAGTGVEQYF
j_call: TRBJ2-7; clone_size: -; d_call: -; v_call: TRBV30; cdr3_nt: TGTGCCTGGAGTGTTTACTCCCTCTACGAGCAGTACTTC; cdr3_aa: CAWSVYSLYEQYF
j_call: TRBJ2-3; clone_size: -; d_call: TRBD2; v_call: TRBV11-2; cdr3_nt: TGTGCCAGCAGCCGGGGAGCGGGACTAGCGGGAGCGCAGTATTTT; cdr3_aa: CASSRGAGLAGAQYF
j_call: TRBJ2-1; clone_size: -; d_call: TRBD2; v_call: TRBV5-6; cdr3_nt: TGTGCCAGCAGCTTGACATCAGGCGGGGGGGCGGATGAGCAGTTCTTC; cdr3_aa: CASSLTSGGGADEQFF
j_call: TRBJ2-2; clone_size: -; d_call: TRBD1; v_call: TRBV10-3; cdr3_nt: TGTGCCAGCAGGGGGCGCGACACCGGGGAGCTGTTTTTT; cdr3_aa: CASRGRDTGELFF
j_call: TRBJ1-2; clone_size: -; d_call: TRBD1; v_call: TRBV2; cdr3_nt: TGTGCCACCCACCGGGACAGGAACTATGGCTACACCTTC; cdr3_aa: CATHRDRNYGYTF
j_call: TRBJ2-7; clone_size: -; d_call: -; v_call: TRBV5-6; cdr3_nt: TGTGCCAGCACCTACTTGGGGCTCTACGAGCAGTACTTC; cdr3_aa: CASTYLGLYEQYF
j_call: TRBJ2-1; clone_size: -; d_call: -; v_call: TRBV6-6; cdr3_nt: TGTGCCAGCAGGATACAGGGTAAGGTGGTGAATGAGCAGTTCTTC; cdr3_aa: CASRIQGKVVNEQFF
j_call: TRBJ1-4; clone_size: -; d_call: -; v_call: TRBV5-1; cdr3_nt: TGCGCCAGCAGCTTGGAGGGGAATCCGTATGAAAAACTGTTTTTT; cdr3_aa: CASSLEGNPYEKLFF
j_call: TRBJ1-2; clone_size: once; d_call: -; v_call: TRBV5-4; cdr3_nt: TGTGCCAGCAGCGTGCTACGGGTAACGGTTGCGGGCTACACCTTC; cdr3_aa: CASSVLRVTVAGYTF